The subject of this entry is one T cell receptor (beta chain). Its specificity is unknown. Germline CDR1 is SQVTM and CDR2 is ANQGSEA. V lost 2 bases and J lost 5, with 16 bases in between. This CDR3 region has 15 residues. The entry originates in a study of blood T cells in healthy people across ages. Overall study results and limits: Significant beta diversity loss was already apparent by age approximately 36, declining roughly linearly.

A J-beta primer mix and a sample-barcoded 5' primer were used in a second PCR of roughly 6 to 11 cycles. TCRdb recomputed calls from the 5' RACE reads with MiXCR, one row per CDR3 protein. The sample includes 800,000 or so distinct CDR3 sequences, about 46% of them seen just once. This chain uses TRBV29-1 with TRBJ2-1; D unclear. This sequence originates from an elderly man in good health. Sequencing input: blood. CDR3 coding DNA: TGCAGCGTTGAATCGGCTAGTTCAGAAAACAATGAGCAGTTCTTC. Its translation is CSVESASSENNEQFF.